The 17 T cell receptor beta chains below all came from one sample that was sequenced in a study of T-cell reconstitution after alpha-beta-depleted transplantation in children. Unique molecular identifiers were incorporated when the TCRbeta library was constructed. TCRdb re-called the PCR reads through MiXCR, storing one row per CDR3 protein. Here the sample spans 350,000 to 400,000 distinct CDR3 sequences, roughly 22% being singletons. The starting material was PBMCs from the stem cell graft donor, obtained from the stem cell graft. The receptor source for this set is a human donor who donated a stem cell graft to a child with acute myeloid leukemia.

This chain uses TRBV29-1 with TRBJ2-7; TRBD1 matches 8 bases. V was clipped by 7 bases and J by 0 bases; unmatched bases: 5. In germline, CDR1 is SQVTM, CDR2 ANQGSEA. This CDR3 has 13 amino acids. The CDR3 nucleotides are TGCAGCGGCACAGGGGGGAGCTCCTACGAGCAGTACTTC. Amino acid sequence: CSGTGGSSYEQYF.

The V gene is TRBV28, the J gene TRBJ2-2; unclear D gene. The CDR3 runs 13 residues. Germline values: CDR1 MDHEN, CDR2 SYDVKM. V lost 4 bases, J lost 5 bases, and 8 bases lay in between. DNA for the CDR3: TGTGCCAGCAGTTCCGCGTTTACCGGGGAGCTGTTTTTT. Protein product: CASSSAFTGELFF.

This clonotype occurred a few times. The chain links TRBV7-3 to TRBJ2-1, with 14 bases aligning to TRBD2. V was clipped by 0 bases and J by 3 bases; unmatched bases: 4. Germline V gives CDR1 SGHTA, CDR2 FQGTGA. This CDR3 region has 18 residues. The CDR3 sequence is CASSLTSGTSGGYNEQFF. In DNA, the CDR3 is TGTGCCAGCAGCTTAACCTCCGGGACTAGCGGGGGCTACAATGAGCAGTTCTTC.

This clonotype was seen a few times. The genes are TRBV29-1 and TRBJ2-5; D call uncertain. CDR3 size: 12 residues. Germline-derived CDR1 and CDR2 are SQVTM and ANQGSEA. V dropped 5 bases and J dropped 1 base, with 8 bases sitting between them. CDR3 sequence reads: CSVLLTQETQYF. The CDR3 nucleotides read TGCAGCGTTCTCCTGACCCAAGAGACCCAGTACTTC. Filled out from reference TRBV29-1 and TRBJ2-5, the complete variable domain reads SAVISQKPSRDICQRGTSLTIQCQVDSQVTMMFWYRQQPGQSLTLIATANQGSEATYESGFVIDKFPISRPNLTFSTLTVSNMSPEDSSIYLCSVLLTQETQYFGPGTRLLVL.

The rearrangement uses TRBV24-1 and TRBJ2-3; TRBD1 or TRBD2 may be the D gene (5 bases each). V gave up 2 bases and J gave up 6 bases, with 17 bases separating them. The CDR3 is 16 amino acids. The V gene's germline CDR1 is KGHDR and CDR2 SFDVKD. The CDR3 DNA reads as TGTGCCACCAGTGATTATGGGACGGCCTCGGGTGATACGCAGTATTTT. This translates into CATSDYGTASGDTQYF.

This clonotype has at least ten counts. V is TRBV19 and J is TRBJ2-1; 8 bases are a match to TRBD2. Per the germline V gene, CDR1 is LNHDA and CDR2 is SQIVND (reference sequence). CDR3 length equals 17 residues. V lost 7 bases and J lost 0; bases outside the gene matches: 11. The CDR3 DNA reads as TGTGCCAGTATGGACGGGAGGGTATCAGGCTCCTACAATGAGCAGTTCTTC. Amino acids: CASMDGRVSGSYNEQFF.

To note about this clonotype: Just one base apart from a much larger clone, this may be a read error. The genes are TRBV7-9 and TRBJ2-2; D remains unclear. The CDR3 has 13 residues. Germline V gene data show CDR1 as SEHNR and CDR2 as FQNEAQ (reference sequence). V shed 5 bases and J shed 0 bases, with 4 bases lying between them. This chain's CDR3 is CASSRTNTGELFF. The CDR3 nucleotides read TGTGCCAGCAGCCGGACGAACACCGGGGAGCTGTTTTTT.

The chain is built from TRBV3-1 and TRBJ2-7; D gene ambiguous. This CDR3 has 15 amino acids. Germline lookup yields CDR1 LGHDT and CDR2 YNNKEL (reference sequence). V gave up 8 bases and J gave up 0 bases, with 17 bases separating them. The CDR3 sequence: CASRAGQTASYEQYF. CDR3 coding DNA: TGTGCCAGCCGGGCCGGGCAGACGGCCTCCTACGAGCAGTACTTC.

In its sample, this clonotype was seen a few times. This chain links TRBV7-9 with TRBJ2-1; tentatively, D is TRBD2 (6 bases). Germline CDR1 SEHNR, CDR2 FQNEAQ (reference sequence). Trimming shortened V by 2 bases and J by 6 bases, and 11 bases separated the two germline ends. This CDR3 region has 14 residues. CDR3 protein: CASSLLGSGNEQFF. The CDR3 DNA reads as TGTGCCAGCAGCTTACTCGGGAGCGGCAATGAGCAGTTCTTC.

The chain recombines TRBV5-5 with TRBJ2-1; D may be TRBD1 (5 bases). Trimming shortened V by 2 bases and J by 4 bases, and 13 bases separated the two germline ends. This CDR3 contains 15 residues. CDR1 and CDR2 (germline): SGHKS, YYEKEE (reference sequence). The CDR3: CASSFTRASYNEQFF. The CDR3 nucleotides read TGTGCCAGCAGCTTCACCAGGGCTTCGTACAATGAGCAGTTCTTC.

A single count supports this clonotype. The chain couples TRBV12-3 or TRBV12-4 to TRBJ1-3; D is uncertain. The V end lost 5 bases, the J end lost 1 base, and 12 bases lay between the germline ends. CDR3 length: 15 amino acids. The CDR3 DNA sequence: TGTGCCAGCAGTCTTAACACCATTTCTGGAAACACCATATATTTT. Encoded protein: CASSLNTISGNTIYF.

The sample holds a few counts of this clonotype. The chain combines TRBV15 with TRBJ2-1; 11 nucleotides line up with TRBD2. The CDR3 length is 15 residues. Germline CDR1 LNHNV, CDR2 YYDKDF (reference sequence). Trimming cost V 0 bases and J 5 bases; bases outside gene matches: 0. CDR3 DNA sequence: TGTGCCACCAGCAGAGAACTAGCGGGGGACAATGAGCAGTTCTTC. Protein sequence: CATSRELAGDNEQFF.

The table lists this clonotype with a few counts. This chain connects TRBV9 to TRBJ2-1; TRBD2 agrees at 7 bases. Per the germline V gene, CDR1 is SGDLS and CDR2 is YYNGEE. J was trimmed by 8 bases and V by 2 bases; bases with no gene match: 16. The CDR3 consists of 17 residues. CDR3 region: CASSVRPGVAGGDEQFF. The DNA of the CDR3 is TGTGCCAGCAGCGTCCGCCCCGGGGTAGCGGGTGGGGATGAGCAGTTCTTC. Full variable domain (missing parts from reference TRBV9 and TRBJ2-1): DSGVTQTPKHLITATGQRVTLRCSPRSGDLSVYWYQQSLDQGLQFLIQYYNGEERAKGNILERFSAQQFPDLHSELNLSSLELGDSALYFCASSVRPGVAGGDEQFFGPGTRLTVL.

This clonotype came up a few times. The genes are TRBV28 and TRBJ2-5; D is unresolved. Germline V gene data show CDR1 as MDHEN and CDR2 as SYDVKM. The CDR3 spans 13 residues. The V end was cut by 5 bases, the J end by 5 bases, with 12 bases between. The CDR3, as DNA: TGTGCCAGCAGTGAGACTCGGACGGAGACCCAGTACTTC. Its protein product is CASSETRTETQYF.

In its sample, this clonotype was seen many times. This chain uses TRBV29-1 with TRBJ2-1; D is ambiguous. V shed 4 bases and J shed 6 bases, with 10 bases lying between them. This CDR3 spans 12 amino acids. Germline V gene lookup returns CDR1 SQVTM and CDR2 ANQGSEA. CDR3 bases: TGCAGCGTTGTTGGTAGATTCAATGAGCAGTTCTTC. It yields the protein CSVVGRFNEQFF.

The chain employs TRBV5-1 and TRBJ2-1; D is tentatively TRBD1 or TRBD2 (6 bases each). This CDR3 region has 15 residues. The germline V gene has CDR1 SGHRS and CDR2 YFSETQ. Trimming took 4 bases from V and 6 from J, leaving 17 bases between them. CDR3 DNA sequence: TGCGCCAGCAGCCCGCAGGGTGGAGGGGGCAATGAGCAGTTCTTC. This sequence encodes CASSPQGGGGNEQFF.

This chain joins TRBV20-1 and TRBJ2-7, with 12 bases matching TRBD2. The CDR3 totals 15 residues. From germline, CDR1 is DFQATT and CDR2 SNEGSKA (reference sequence). The trim removed 6 bases at V and 0 bases at J, leaving 6 bases unmatched. The CDR3 nucleotides are TGCAGTGCCCGCGGACTAGCGGGGAACTCCTACGAGCAGTACTTC. The encoded protein is CSARGLAGNSYEQYF.